Here is one T cell receptor beta chain with its context. The repertoire was sequenced with immunoSEQ multiplex PCR; TCRdb's copy has only in-frame clones and lacks some. The data contain about half a million clones, roughly 85% of them singletons. This specimen comes from a study of shared clonotypes between healthy human individuals. V lost 6 bases, J lost 9 bases, and 15 bases lay in between. The CDR3 runs to 14 residues. The germline CDR1 and CDR2 sequences are WNHNN and SYGVQD (reference sequence). The sequenced sample was PBMCs. The rearrangement links TRBV10-1 to TRBJ1-6; D uncertain. The TCR comes from a middle-aged woman in good health. Some clones in this sample may be carry-over from other donors' samples. In DNA, the CDR3 is TGCGCCAGCAGCGAGGTCGCGGGATTTTCACCCCTCCACTTT. This codes for CASSEVAGFSPLHF.